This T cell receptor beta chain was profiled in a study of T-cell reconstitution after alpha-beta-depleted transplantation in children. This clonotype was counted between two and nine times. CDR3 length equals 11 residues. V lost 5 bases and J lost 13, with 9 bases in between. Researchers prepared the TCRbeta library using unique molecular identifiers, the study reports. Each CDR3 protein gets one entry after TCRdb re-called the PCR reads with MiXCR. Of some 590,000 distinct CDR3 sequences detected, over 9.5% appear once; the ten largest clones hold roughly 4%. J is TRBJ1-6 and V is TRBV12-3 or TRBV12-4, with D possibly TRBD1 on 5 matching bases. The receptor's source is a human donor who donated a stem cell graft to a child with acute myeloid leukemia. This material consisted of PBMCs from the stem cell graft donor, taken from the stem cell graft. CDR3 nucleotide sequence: TGTGCCAGCAGTCTCCAGGGTCCCCTCCACTTT. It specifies CASSLQGPLHF.